This TCR beta chain was identified in a study of response to subunit inactivated influenza vaccine. Germline-derived CDR1 and CDR2 are MNHEY and SVGEGT. V lost 1 base and J lost 5, with 5 bases in between. The CDR3 is 13 residues long. TCRdb ran MiXCR on the RT-PCR reads and lists one entry per CDR3 protein. The sample lists fewer than 700,000 distinct CDR3 sequences, approximately 13% occurring once. Study-wide points: It was the authors' suggestion that each seasonal influenza vaccination recruits few new T cells.

On this clonotype itself: Its antigen is not identified.

This chain uses TRBV6-2 or TRBV6-3 with TRBJ2-2; D gene ambiguous. This sample comprised PBMCs from blood, obtained roughly 46 days after vaccination. This TCR came from a middle-aged man who received an inactivated influenza vaccine. The chain's CDR3 is CASSYFPTGELFF. CDR3 nucleotide sequence: TGTGCCAGCAGTTACTTCCCTACCGGGGAGCTGTTTTTT.